Below, 9 T cell receptor beta chains from the same sample are listed, as sequenced in a study of response to subunit inactivated influenza vaccine. TCRdb itself ran the RT-PCR reads through MiXCR, one entry per CDR3 protein. Of roughly 700,000 distinct CDR3 sequences in the sample, more than 15% were seen once. The starting material was PBMCs from blood, obtained about 12 days after vaccination. These receptors originate from a man aged 50 to 59 who received an inactivated influenza vaccine.

This clonotype has a handful of counts. The gene calls are TRBV7-9 and TRBJ2-1; possibly TRBD1 or TRBD2 for D (5 bases each). The V gene lost 1 base and the J gene lost 9 bases, with 13 bases spanning the gap. This CDR3 region has 14 residues. Germline CDR1 and CDR2: SEHNR and FQNEAQ (reference sequence). CDR3 region: CASSLEGRAGEQFF. CDR3 sequence (DNA): TGTGCCAGCAGCTTAGAGGGCAGGGCGGGTGAGCAGTTCTTC.

V is TRBV10-3 and J is TRBJ2-1, with D uncertain. Germline V gene data show CDR1 as ENHRY and CDR2 as SYGVKD. There are 12 residues in the CDR3. V lost 6 bases, J lost 10 bases, and 13 bases lay in between. This CDR3 is CAISPQITEQFF. CDR3 coding DNA: TGTGCCATCAGCCCTCAAATTACCGAGCAGTTCTTC.

This chain uses TRBV3-1 with TRBJ1-3; tentatively, D is TRBD1 (6 bases). The CDR3 extends over 18 amino acids. CDR1 and CDR2 from the germline V gene are LGHDT and YNNKEL (reference sequence). V lost 0 bases and J 0 bases, leaving 15 bases between the germline ends. The CDR3 DNA reads as TGTGCCAGCAGCCAAGAGGACAGCGAGCCCTTCTCTGGAAACACCATATATTTT. Protein sequence: CASSQEDSEPFSGNTIYF.

This clonotype was observed a few times. The CDR3 DNA reads TGTGCCAGCAGCCTAAACCGACAAAATGAAAAACTGTTTTTT. Translation gives CASSLNRQNEKLFF. J is TRBJ1-4 and V is TRBV3-1; D remains ambiguous. V gave up 4 bases and J gave up 5 bases, with 11 bases separating them. In germline, CDR1 is LGHDT, CDR2 YNNKEL (reference sequence). The CDR3 spans 14 residues. Drawing the rest from reference TRBV3-1 and TRBJ1-4, the complete variable domain is DTAVSQTPKYLVTQMGNDKSIKCEQNLGHDTMYWYKQDSKKFLKIMFSYNNKELIINETVPNRFSPKSPDKAHLNLHINSLELGDSAVYFCASSLNRQNEKLFFGSGTQLSVL.

This clonotype has a count of ten or more. The chain couples TRBV5-4 to TRBJ2-5, with D maybe TRBD2 (6 bases). The V and J ends lost 0 bases and 1 base respectively, with 10 bases between them. The CDR3 has 15 amino acids. Germline CDR1 reads SGHNT; CDR2 reads YYREEE (reference sequence). The CDR3 is CASSLVADRQETQYF. The CDR3 coding sequence is TGTGCCAGCAGCTTGGTAGCGGACCGCCAAGAGACCCAGTACTTC.

Only a few counts were recorded for this clonotype. The gene calls are TRBV15 and TRBJ2-3, with TRBD1 matching over 8 bases. The CDR3 extends over 15 amino acids. The V gene end was trimmed by 0 bases and the J gene end by 6 bases; junction bases not matched to a gene: 5. Germline V gene sequence: CDR1 LNHNV, CDR2 YYDKDF (reference sequence). CDR3 residues: CATSRDVRGLDTQYF. CDR3 DNA sequence: TGTGCCACCAGCAGAGATGTCAGGGGGCTTGATACGCAGTATTTT.

The rearrangement links TRBV20-1 to TRBJ2-7, with D perhaps given as TRBD1 or TRBD2 (6 bases each). The CDR3 has 15 amino acids. Trimming cost V 1 base and J 5 bases, with 18 bases left between them. Germline CDR1 DFQATT, CDR2 SNEGSKA (reference sequence). CDR3 amino acids: CSARAPIGGYDEQYF. CDR3 nucleotides: TGCAGTGCTAGAGCCCCGATAGGGGGGTACGACGAGCAGTACTTC.

This clonotype has just a few counts. This sequence joins TRBV6-2 or TRBV6-3 and TRBJ2-7; possibly TRBD1 for D (5 bases). The CDR3 runs to 13 residues. V was shortened by 3 bases and J by 7 bases, with 13 bases between the two germline ends. In germline, CDR1 is MNHEY, CDR2 SVGEGT. The CDR3 loop is CASSYLGPKEQYF. CDR3 sequence (DNA): TGTGCCAGCAGTTATCTGGGGCCTAAGGAGCAGTACTTC.

This clonotype showed up just a few times. The rearrangement links TRBV2 to TRBJ1-2, with D perhaps matching TRBD1 (6 bases). V was clipped by 4 bases and J by 6 bases, with 9 bases between them. This CDR3 comprises 12 residues. Germline V gene sequence: CDR1 SNHLY, CDR2 FYNNEI. CDR3 protein: CASSVRQDGYTF. The DNA of the CDR3 is TGTGCCAGCAGTGTCCGACAGGATGGCTACACCTTC.